This T cell receptor beta chain was profiled in a study of metastatic and nonmetastatic thyroid tumors (dated by TCRdb to the early 2020s). Some background on the complete study: Repertoires were compared across peripheral blood and tumor or nodule tissue samples from malignant and benign thyroid patients.

Concerning this clone: The clone's antigen remains unknown. Qualities for individual bases were not recorded, and no much larger clone is one base off.

The germline V gene specifies MNHEY as CDR1 and SVGEGT as CDR2. V sheds 0 bases and J sheds 1 base, leaving 10 bases between their ends. The CDR3 contains 15 residues, cysteine and phenylalanine counted. Only CDR3 DNA remains: 45 bases, in frame from the first base. No treatment had been received by any patient before thyroid surgery. The study retrospectively analysed patient clinical samples collected from the early 2010s to the late 2010s using T-cell receptor beta sequencing. To prepare the library, PCR was applied. Sequencing relied on an Illumina HiSeq 4000. High-throughput sequencing was used to profile the TCR beta-chain CDR3 region of every patient. Turning to the authors' computational methods: Drawing on CDR3 differences between clinicopathological groups, the researchers built a classifier meant to tell apart patients with distant-metastatic papillary thyroid cancer. The Shannon index was used to measure repertoire diversity, and the Morisita-Horn index was used to measure how similar tumor and blood repertoires were. Using fastp trimming at Q25 and MiXCR clonotype assembly, TCRdb reanalyzed the public sequencing data and kept in-frame beta chains. The V and J calls here are based on TCRdb, not the publication. In this sample the table shows about 69,000 clones, approximately 15% of which occur a single time. Approximately 7% of the sample goes to the ten largest clones.

Overall study outcomes, separate from this receptor: In both blood and tumor samples, malignant tumors were reported to have significantly higher TCR beta diversity than benign nodules.

The rearrangement joined TRBV6-2 or TRBV6-3 to TRBJ2-7, with a weak D call of TRBD1 (5 bases match). The clonotype originates from a male donor with papillary thyroid cancer or a benign thyroid nodule (not recorded which). Some clones in this sample may be carry-over from other donors' samples. The sequencing sample was made of blood. CDR3 reads: CASSYSSAGSYEQYF. In nucleotides, the sequence is TGTGCCAGCAGTTACTCATCCGCAGGGTCCTACGAGCAGTACTTC.